The rows below give T cell receptor beta chains drawn from one sample of a study of shared clonotypes between healthy human individuals. Here immunoSEQ multiplex PCR was the method, and the copy in TCRdb shows in-frame clones only, minus some. In the table there are 1.5 million to 2.5 million clones, around 96% of which are singletons. Input material: naive CD8+ T cells sorted from blood. These receptors all stem from a man younger than 35 in good health. CDR3s include the opening cysteine and the closing phenylalanine or tryptophan. Fields, in order: clone size, V gene, J gene, D gene, CDR3 DNA, CDR3 protein. A D gene is named only where the DNA matches it firmly. Where a row states a size, it is once, few, many or the class of an expanded clone; other rows omit it.

clone size: NA
V gene: TRBV30
J gene: TRBJ2-2
D gene: NA
CDR3 DNA: TGTGCCTGGACCCCTAGAGGGCCCGGGGAGCTGTTTTTT
CDR3 protein: CAWTPRGPGELFF

clone size: NA
V gene: TRBV19
J gene: TRBJ2-7
D gene: NA
CDR3 DNA: TGTGCCAGTAGTCCCCGTTCGGGCTCCTACGAGCAGTACTTC
CDR3 protein: CASSPRSGSYEQYF

clone size: few
V gene: TRBV9
J gene: TRBJ1-1
D gene: TRBD1
CDR3 DNA: TGTGCCAGCAGCGCACAGGGGAGGACTGAAGCTTTCTTT
CDR3 protein: CASSAQGRTEAFF

clone size: NA
V gene: TRBV2
J gene: TRBJ1-4
D gene: NA
CDR3 DNA: TGTGCCATCGGTTCTTCCCCACTAAGGGGGGACGAAAAACTGTTTTTT
CDR3 protein: CAIGSSPLRGDEKLFF

clone size: once
V gene: TRBV27
J gene: TRBJ1-3
D gene: NA
CDR3 DNA: TGTGCCAGCAGTCCGGGACCGGGGTACAGCTCTGGAAACACCATATATTTT
CDR3 protein: CASSPGPGYSSGNTIYF

clone size: once
V gene: TRBV27
J gene: TRBJ1-3
D gene: TRBD1
CDR3 DNA: TGTGCCAGCAGTTTTACAGGGGGCTTTGGAAACACCATATATTTT
CDR3 protein: CASSFTGGFGNTIYF

clone size: NA
V gene: TRBV9
J gene: TRBJ1-3
D gene: NA
CDR3 DNA: TGTGCCAGCAGCCCCCAGGGACTAGCGGGGGAGGAAAACACCATATATTTT
CDR3 protein: CASSPQGLAGEENTIYF

clone size: NA
V gene: TRBV5-6
J gene: TRBJ2-4
D gene: TRBD1
CDR3 DNA: TGTGCCAGCAGCTGGGACAGGGGCGACATTCAGTACTTC
CDR3 protein: CASSWDRGDIQYF

clone size: NA
V gene: TRBV15
J gene: TRBJ1-5
D gene: TRBD1
CDR3 DNA: TGTGCCACCTGTGAGGACAGGGGTTACAATCAGCCCCAGCATTTT
CDR3 protein: CATCEDRGYNQPQHF

clone size: NA
V gene: TRBV4-3
J gene: TRBJ2-3
D gene: NA
CDR3 DNA: TGCGCCAGCAGCCAAGGGGTTAGCGGTGATTGGACAGATACGCAGTATTTT
CDR3 protein: CASSQGVSGDWTDTQYF

clone size: NA
V gene: TRBV13
J gene: TRBJ2-7
D gene: TRBD2
CDR3 DNA: TGTGCCAGCAGCTCTACCGGGACTAGCGGTCCCTACGAGCAGTACTTC
CDR3 protein: CASSSTGTSGPYEQYF

clone size: NA
V gene: TRBV27
J gene: TRBJ1-5
D gene: NA
CDR3 DNA: TGTGCCAGCATGGATTTCAATGGGCCCCAGCATTTT
CDR3 protein: CASMDFNGPQHF

clone size: NA
V gene: TRBV7-6
J gene: TRBJ2-3
D gene: TRBD1
CDR3 DNA: TGTGCCAGCAGCCCTTTTACGGTTCGGGGACAGGGAGCGACAGATACGCAGTATTTT
CDR3 protein: CASSPFTVRGQGATDTQYF

clone size: NA
V gene: TRBV4-3
J gene: TRBJ2-7
D gene: NA
CDR3 DNA: TGCGCCAGCAGCCAAGTGCGCGAGGGGTCGTACGAGCAGTACTTC
CDR3 protein: CASSQVREGSYEQYF

clone size: NA
V gene: TRBV5-6
J gene: TRBJ2-7
D gene: TRBD1
CDR3 DNA: TGTGCCAGCAGCCTCCCGGGACAGGGCTACGAGCAGTACTTC
CDR3 protein: CASSLPGQGYEQYF

clone size: NA
V gene: TRBV2
J gene: TRBJ2-3
D gene: NA
CDR3 DNA: TGTGCCAGCAGTGTTGGCCCTTACACAGATACGCAGTATTTT
CDR3 protein: CASSVGPYTDTQYF

clone size: NA
V gene: TRBV6-6
J gene: TRBJ2-7
D gene: NA
CDR3 DNA: TGTGCCAGCAGTTACGAGCGAAACTACGAGCAGTACTTC
CDR3 protein: CASSYERNYEQYF

clone size: NA
V gene: TRBV4-2
J gene: TRBJ2-7
D gene: TRBD2
CDR3 DNA: TGTGCCAGCAGCGAGCGACTGGGCGGGAGCTACGAGCAGTACTTC
CDR3 protein: CASSERLGGSYEQYF

clone size: NA
V gene: TRBV7-9
J gene: TRBJ2-1
D gene: TRBD2
CDR3 DNA: TGTGCCAGCAGCTCATCCGGTAGTAGCGGGGGCTACAATGAGCAGTTCTTC
CDR3 protein: CASSSSGSSGGYNEQFF

clone size: NA
V gene: TRBV6-1
J gene: TRBJ2-7
D gene: TRBD2
CDR3 DNA: TGTGCCAGCAAACCCCGGGGGGATTGGGTCGAGCAGTACTTC
CDR3 protein: CASKPRGDWVEQYF

clone size: once
V gene: TRBV5-6
J gene: TRBJ2-5
D gene: NA
CDR3 DNA: TGTGCCAGCAGCTTATCGCTGGGCGGGGAGACCCAGTACTTC
CDR3 protein: CASSLSLGGETQYF

clone size: NA
V gene: TRBV7-8
J gene: TRBJ2-7
D gene: TRBD2
CDR3 DNA: TGTGCCAGCAGCCAAAACATTGGACTAGCATCCTACGAGCAGTACTTC
CDR3 protein: CASSQNIGLASYEQYF

clone size: NA
V gene: TRBV11-2
J gene: TRBJ2-7
D gene: NA
CDR3 DNA: TGTGCCAGCAGCTTCGGGACTGGCTCCTACGAGCAGTACTTC
CDR3 protein: CASSFGTGSYEQYF

clone size: NA
V gene: TRBV5-1
J gene: TRBJ2-7
D gene: NA
CDR3 DNA: TGCGCCAGCAGAGCTGGACCCCTAACCCGACTTGCGGCTCCTTACGGGCAGTACTTC
CDR3 protein: CASRAGPLTRLAAPYGQYF

clone size: NA
V gene: TRBV27
J gene: TRBJ2-7
D gene: TRBD1
CDR3 DNA: TGTGCCAGCAGTCGACAGGGGTGGTTGTACGAGCAGTACTTC
CDR3 protein: CASSRQGWLYEQYF

clone size: NA
V gene: TRBV7-6
J gene: TRBJ2-5
D gene: NA
CDR3 DNA: TGTGCCAGCAGCCGAGAAGGCTACTGGGAGACCCAGTACTTC
CDR3 protein: CASSREGYWETQYF

clone size: NA
V gene: TRBV6-1
J gene: TRBJ2-1
D gene: TRBD2
CDR3 DNA: TGTGCCAGCAGGCCCACTAGCGGGAGGGCCGATGAGCAGTTCTTC
CDR3 protein: CASRPTSGRADEQFF

clone size: NA
V gene: TRBV7-8
J gene: TRBJ1-5
D gene: NA
CDR3 DNA: TGTGCCAGCAGCTTAGCGGTTGAGGGGCCCCAGCCCCAGCATTTT
CDR3 protein: CASSLAVEGPQPQHF

clone size: NA
V gene: TRBV15
J gene: TRBJ1-2
D gene: NA
CDR3 DNA: TGTGCCACCAGCAGCGATACGGTACATGACTATGGCTACACCTTC
CDR3 protein: CATSSDTVHDYGYTF

clone size: NA
V gene: TRBV6-1
J gene: TRBJ2-1
D gene: NA
CDR3 DNA: TGTGCCAGCGGGGCGGACGATTATGGTAATGAGCAGTTCTTC
CDR3 protein: CASGADDYGNEQFF

clone size: NA
V gene: TRBV4-3
J gene: TRBJ2-3
D gene: NA
CDR3 DNA: TGCGCCAGCAGCCAAGATCGGCAGACCGGATTCACAGATACGCAGTATTTT
CDR3 protein: CASSQDRQTGFTDTQYF

clone size: NA
V gene: TRBV7-9
J gene: TRBJ2-3
D gene: TRBD2
CDR3 DNA: TGTGCCGGAGCGGGAGGCTCACCTAGCACAGATACGCAGTATTTT
CDR3 protein: CAGAGGSPSTDTQYF

clone size: NA
V gene: TRBV9
J gene: TRBJ1-1
D gene: TRBD1
CDR3 DNA: TGTGCCAGCAGCGTACACCGGGACAGGGGCAACACTGAAGCTTTCTTT
CDR3 protein: CASSVHRDRGNTEAFF

clone size: NA
V gene: TRBV10-2
J gene: TRBJ2-3
D gene: NA
CDR3 DNA: TGCGCCAGCAGTGACGTAACCCCAGATACGCAGTATTTT
CDR3 protein: CASSDVTPDTQYF

clone size: NA
V gene: TRBV10-2
J gene: TRBJ2-2
D gene: NA
CDR3 DNA: TGCGCCAGCAGTGAGACCGACACCGGGGAGCTGTTTTTT
CDR3 protein: CASSETDTGELFF

clone size: NA
V gene: TRBV5-1
J gene: TRBJ2-1
D gene: TRBD2
CDR3 DNA: TGCGCCAGCAGCCCCCTAGGGGGACTAGCGGAAGAATCCTCCTACAATGAGCAGTTCTTC
CDR3 protein: CASSPLGGLAEESSYNEQFF

clone size: once
V gene: TRBV7-9
J gene: TRBJ2-1
D gene: NA
CDR3 DNA: TGTGCCAGCAGCTCACCCCTGGGAACTTACAATGAGCAGTTCTTC
CDR3 protein: CASSSPLGTYNEQFF

clone size: NA
V gene: TRBV4-3
J gene: TRBJ1-5
D gene: NA
CDR3 DNA: TGCGCCAGCAGCCAAGATTGGGGGAATAGCAATCAGCCCCAGCATTTT
CDR3 protein: CASSQDWGNSNQPQHF

clone size: NA
V gene: TRBV30
J gene: TRBJ2-6
D gene: NA
CDR3 DNA: TGTGCCTGGAGTGACCTTGACATTGGGGCCAACGTCCTGACTTTC
CDR3 protein: CAWSDLDIGANVLTF

clone size: NA
V gene: TRBV28
J gene: TRBJ2-1
D gene: NA
CDR3 DNA: TGTGCCAGCAGTTTATACCAGGACCCACCTTACAATGAGCAGTTCTTC
CDR3 protein: CASSLYQDPPYNEQFF

clone size: NA
V gene: TRBV28
J gene: TRBJ1-4
D gene: TRBD1
CDR3 DNA: TGTGCCAGCAGTCCCGGACAGGAGGTTAATGAAAAACTGTTTTTT
CDR3 protein: CASSPGQEVNEKLFF

clone size: NA
V gene: TRBV19
J gene: TRBJ1-5
D gene: TRBD1
CDR3 DNA: TGTGCCAGTAGTATCTTTGGACAGGGGGGCAATCAGCCCCAGCATTTT
CDR3 protein: CASSIFGQGGNQPQHF

clone size: NA
V gene: TRBV19
J gene: TRBJ2-7
D gene: NA
CDR3 DNA: TGTGCCAGTAGCGACACGGGACCCTCCTACGAGCAGTACTTC
CDR3 protein: CASSDTGPSYEQYF

clone size: NA
V gene: TRBV7-9
J gene: TRBJ2-3
D gene: NA
CDR3 DNA: TGTGCCAGCAGCGGGGGACTCGGCTCAGATACGCAGTATTTT
CDR3 protein: CASSGGLGSDTQYF

clone size: once
V gene: TRBV6-1
J gene: TRBJ2-7
D gene: NA
CDR3 DNA: TGTGCCAGCAGCCGCTCGCAACCTCGGTGGGGGGTGGTCTTC
CDR3 protein: CASSRSQPRWGVVF

clone size: NA
V gene: TRBV30
J gene: TRBJ2-7
D gene: NA
CDR3 DNA: TGTGCCTCCCAGGGTAGTGTGAGCGAGCAGTACTTC
CDR3 protein: CASQGSVSEQYF

clone size: NA
V gene: TRBV7-9
J gene: TRBJ2-5
D gene: TRBD2
CDR3 DNA: TGTGCCAGCAGCTCGGTAGCGGGAGAGGGGGAGACCCAGTACTTC
CDR3 protein: CASSSVAGEGETQYF

clone size: NA
V gene: TRBV11-2
J gene: TRBJ2-7
D gene: NA
CDR3 DNA: TGTGCCAGCAGCTTAAGTTACTACGAGCAGTACTTC
CDR3 protein: CASSLSYYEQYF

clone size: NA
V gene: TRBV2
J gene: TRBJ2-7
D gene: TRBD2
CDR3 DNA: TGTGCCAGCAGTGACGGACTAGCGGTAATGTACGAGCAGTACTTC
CDR3 protein: CASSDGLAVMYEQYF

clone size: NA
V gene: TRBV10-2
J gene: TRBJ2-1
D gene: NA
CDR3 DNA: TGCGCCAGCCAGGAAGAGGGGGGGTCCTACAATGAGCAGTTCTTC
CDR3 protein: CASQEEGGSYNEQFF